This T cell receptor (beta chain) was observed in a study of T cells in Graves' hyperthyroidism and ophthalmopathy. This CDR3 has 14 residues. V was clipped by 6 bases and J by 0 bases, with 9 bases between them. Germline CDR1 and CDR2: MNHEY and SMNVEV (reference sequence). This clonotype was recorded at least ten times. The antigen is undetermined. TCR beta CDR3 region amplification was performed from RNA transcripts. First-round RT-PCR of the TCR CDR3 relied on the HTBI primer set. TCRdb processed the multiplex PCR reads anew with MiXCR; each CDR3 protein has one entry. The data contain 600,000 or so distinct CDR3 sequences, approximately 14% of them singletons. Overall study findings and caveats: Ophthalmopathy, which appeared later, was predicted by the model a median about 6 months before onset.

For ophthalmopathy patients, the Clinical Activity Score was at least 3 and the NOSPECS grade at least 4; duration was under 3 months. Isolation of PBMCs was performed on 8.5 to 10 ml fresh peripheral blood. The chain recombines TRBV27 with TRBJ2-1; possibly TRBD2 for D (5 bases). The sequenced sample was blood. The clonotype comes from a woman aged 18-29 years with Graves' ophthalmopathy. CDR3 nucleotide sequence: TGTGCCAGCAGAGGACTGGGCTCCTACAATGAGCAGTTCTTC. Residues: CASRGLGSYNEQFF.